This is a list of T cell receptor beta chains from one sample in a study of shared clonotypes between healthy human individuals. Clones were sequenced by immunoSEQ multiplex PCR, and TCRdb holds only the in-frame ones, with some missing. Of hundreds of thousands of clones in the sample, roughly 95% are singletons; the top ten hold over 0.1%. Material for sequencing was naive CD8+ T cells sorted from blood. These receptor sequences come from a woman younger than 45 in good health. Both conserved end residues are part of each CDR3. The order of the fields is V gene, J gene, clone size, D gene, CDR3 DNA, CDR3 protein. A D gene is named only where the DNA matches it firmly. Some rows mark clone size as missing; the rest say once, few, many or name a class of expanded clone.

TRBV7-6,TRBJ2-7,-,TRBD2,TGTGCCAGCAGCTACATAGCGGGACTTCCCAACGAGCAGTACTTC,CASSYIAGLPNEQYF
TRBV27,TRBJ2-1,-,TRBD2,TGTGCCAGCGGACTAGGGTTTACTAAGCTCGATGAGCAGTTCTTC,CASGLGFTKLDEQFF
TRBV5-1,TRBJ1-1,-,-,TGCGCCAGCAGCTTGGCCGGGGGGTTGAACACTGAAGCTTTCTTT,CASSLAGGLNTEAFF
TRBV10-1,TRBJ2-5,-,TRBD2,TGCGCCAGCAGCCAGACTAGCAGGGAGACCCAGTACTTC,CASSQTSRETQYF
TRBV27,TRBJ2-2,-,TRBD1,TGTGCCAGCAGTTTATTGGGGACAGTGGGTATCGGGGAGCTGTTTTTT,CASSLLGTVGIGELFF
TRBV2,TRBJ1-5,-,-,TGTGCCAGCAGTGATTGGGGTAGTCAGCCCCAGCATTTT,CASSDWGSQPQHF
TRBV10-3,TRBJ1-5,-,-,TGTGCCACAAACAAAGAAAATCAGCCCCAGCATTTT,CATNKENQPQHF
TRBV28,TRBJ1-2,-,-,TGTGCCAGCAGACTCCGGGGGTTTTACTATGGCTACACCTTC,CASRLRGFYYGYTF
TRBV28,TRBJ2-5,-,TRBD2,TGTGCCAGCAGTTCCCCTGGGGAGGGCCAAGAGACCCAGTACTTC,CASSSPGEGQETQYF
TRBV27,TRBJ2-3,-,TRBD2,TGTGCCAGCAGTCGGGGTGCTAGCGGGAGCACAGATACGCAGTATTTT,CASSRGASGSTDTQYF
TRBV4-1,TRBJ1-1,once,-,TGCGCCAGCAGCCAAGAGCCAGCCGAAGCTTTCTTT,CASSQEPAEAFF
TRBV27,TRBJ2-1,-,-,TGTGCCAGCAGTTTGGACAGCCTCGGGGAGCAGTTCTTC,CASSLDSLGEQFF
TRBV7-9,TRBJ2-7,-,-,TGTGCCAGCAGCTTAGGGCTTCAGGGGCTCCACGAGCAGTACTTC,CASSLGLQGLHEQYF
TRBV28,TRBJ2-3,-,-,TGTGCCAGCTATTCAGGGGACTTGAGCACAGATACGCAGTATTTT,CASYSGDLSTDTQYF
TRBV6-5,TRBJ2-2,-,TRBD1,TGTGCCAGCAGTTACGTGGGGACAGGGTTCACCGGGGAGCTGTTTTTT,CASSYVGTGFTGELFF
TRBV11-2,TRBJ2-1,-,-,TGTGCCAGCAGCTTAGATCGAAGGGGTAGGAGCTCCTACAATGAGCAGTTCTTC,CASSLDRRGRSSYNEQFF
TRBV14,TRBJ2-2,-,-,TGTGCCAGCAGCCGAGTCCACACCGGGGAGCTGTTTTTT,CASSRVHTGELFF
TRBV27,TRBJ1-5,-,-,TGTGCCAGCAGTTTATTTGGGGGGCAGGGCAATCAGCCCCAGCATTTT,CASSLFGGQGNQPQHF
TRBV27,TRBJ2-7,-,TRBD2,TGTGCCTCCGCCGGGACTATTACCTACGAGCAGTACTTC,CASAGTITYEQYF
TRBV23-1,TRBJ2-3,-,-,TGCGCCAGCAGTCAAAGGGACAGTCGGGACTCTGACACAGATACGCAGTATTTT,CASSQRDSRDSDTDTQYF
TRBV7-9,TRBJ2-7,-,-,TGTGCCAGCAGCTTGGCGGAAGCCTACGAGCAGTACTTC,CASSLAEAYEQYF
TRBV9,TRBJ2-7,-,-,TGTGCCAGCAGCGTAGAATCGAGTAGCTCCTACGAGCAGTACTTC,CASSVESSSSYEQYF